The 20 T cell receptor beta chains given below trace back to one sample, sequenced in a study of blood T cells in healthy people across ages. A second PCR of roughly 7 to 11 cycles used a sample-barcoded 5' primer and a J-beta primer mix. TCRdb itself ran the 5' RACE reads through MiXCR, one entry per CDR3 protein. Here the sample spans 550,000 to 800,000 distinct CDR3 sequences, roughly 32% being singletons. Specimen: blood. These receptors originate from a woman of 80 years or more in good health.

This clonotype was observed many times. This chain links TRBV5-1 with TRBJ2-1; maybe TRBD2 (5 bases). Germline V CDR1 and CDR2: SGHRS, YFSETQ. There are 15 residues in the CDR3. Trimming shortened V by 2 bases and J by 0 bases, and 9 bases separated the two germline ends. As DNA, the CDR3 is TGCGCCAGCAGCTTCGCTAGCCTCTCCTACAATGAGCAGTTCTTC. Its translation: CASSFASLSYNEQFF.

This clonotype was counted a few times. The chain employs TRBV9 and TRBJ1-1; D is uncertain. The V gene's germline CDR1 is SGDLS and CDR2 YYNGEE. V shed 2 bases and J shed 0 bases, with 11 bases lying between them. The CDR3 is 15 amino acids. Here the CDR3 DNA reads TGTGCCAGCAGCGTGGCAGGCGACATGAACACTGAAGCTTTCTTT. Its translation is CASSVAGDMNTEAFF.

This clonotype was observed a few times. The chain has TRBV5-1 and TRBJ2-6; tentative D call: TRBD1 (5 bases). CDR1 is SGHRS and CDR2 is YFSETQ in the germline V gene. Trimming took off 4 bases at V and 0 bases at J, with 11 bases between the two ends. This CDR3 comprises 16 residues. CDR3 loop: CASSPQQDSGANVLTF. The CDR3 nucleotides read TGCGCCAGCAGCCCCCAACAGGACTCTGGGGCCAACGTCCTGACTTTC.

The V call is TRBV15, the J call TRBJ2-1; no firm D call. There are 13 residues in the CDR3. Germline values: CDR1 LNHNV, CDR2 YYDKDF (reference sequence). V shed 5 bases and J shed 1 base, with 6 bases lying between them. CDR3 protein: CATSVMSYNEQFF. The CDR3 DNA is TGTGCCACCAGCGTGATGTCCTACAATGAGCAGTTCTTC.

This clonotype was recorded many times. V gene TRBV9 combines with J gene TRBJ2-3; D is possibly TRBD2 (6 bases). The germline gives CDR1 SGDLS, CDR2 YYNGEE. V was cut by 4 bases and J by 5 bases, with 14 bases left in between. The CDR3 totals 14 residues. CDR3 bases: TGTGCCAGCAGCTCTCAGCGGGCCGGAGATACGCAGTATTTT. The encoded protein is CASSSQRAGDTQYF.

This clonotype was recorded at least ten times. The rearrangement links TRBV9 to TRBJ1-2, with TRBD1 matching over 7 bases. The length of the CDR3 is 14 residues. In germline, CDR1 is SGDLS, CDR2 YYNGEE. V was clipped by 3 bases and J by 7 bases; unmatched bases: 9. CDR3 in amino acids: CASSDPTGWGGYTF. DNA for the CDR3: TGTGCCAGCAGCGACCCGACAGGGTGGGGTGGCTACACCTTC. Full variable domain (outside the CDR3, taken from reference TRBV9 and TRBJ1-2): DSGVTQTPKHLITATGQRVTLRCSPRSGDLSVYWYQQSLDQGLQFLIQYYNGEERAKGNILERFSAQQFPDLHSELNLSSLELGDSALYFCASSDPTGWGGYTFGSGTRLTVV.

With respect to this clonotype: One junction end does not reproduce the germline sequence, and a read error may be involved. The chain combines TRBV7-9 with TRBJ2-1, with D possibly being TRBD1 or TRBD2 (7 bases each). The CDR3 extends over 15 amino acids. The germline gives CDR1 SEHNR, CDR2 FQNEAQ (reference sequence). The CDR3 DNA reads as TGTGCCAGCAGCCTTGCAGGGGGAGGGCAGGATGAGCACTTCTTC. Protein: CASSLAGGGQDEHFF.

This clonotype was detected many times. A much bigger clone sits one base away, suggesting this may be a read error. The V and J genes are TRBV5-6 and TRBJ2-7, with D perhaps TRBD1 or TRBD2 (6 bases each). Germline CDR1 and CDR2: SGHDT and YYEEEE. Trimming took off 0 bases at V and 7 bases at J, with 14 bases between the two ends. The CDR3 is made up of 14 amino acids. The CDR3 sequence: CASSLGGAYDEQYF. The CDR3 DNA sequence: TGTGCCAGCAGCTTGGGGGGGGCGTACGATGAGCAGTACTTC.

At least ten counts were recorded for this clonotype. The chain employs TRBV6-2 or TRBV6-3 and TRBJ2-1; D is undetermined. The CDR3 loop spans 15 amino acids. Looked up from germline, CDR1 is MNHEY and CDR2 is SVGEGT. V lost 6 bases, J lost 5 bases, and 17 bases lay in between. CDR3 region: CASSTPRTQHNEQFF. CDR3 DNA sequence: TGTGCCAGCAGCACACCCCGAACCCAACACAATGAGCAGTTCTTC.

This clonotype appeared many times. This sequence joins TRBV7-9 and TRBJ1-2; 7 nucleotides align to TRBD1. V shed 1 base and J 7 bases; nucleotides not matched to a gene: 6. This CDR3 comprises 14 residues. Germline V lookup: CDR1 SEHNR, CDR2 FQNEAQ (reference sequence). CDR3 protein: CASSLGRQGAGYTF. CDR3 nucleotides: TGTGCCAGCAGCTTAGGGAGACAGGGTGCTGGCTACACCTTC.

This clonotype appeared many times. This could be a read error, since a much larger clone is one nucleotide away. This chain uses TRBV2 with TRBJ2-1; TRBD1 matches 7 bases. Germline loops: CDR1 SNHLY, CDR2 FYNNEI. This CDR3 has 13 residues. Trimming removed 6 bases from V and 4 bases from J; junction bases left unmatched: 3. Written as DNA, the CDR3 is TGTGCCAGCAGGCCGGACAGGTACAATGAGCAGTTCTTC. This gives the protein CASRPDRYNEQFF.

This clonotype came up many times. This chain's CDR3 is CASSPEVGGYTF. CDR3 DNA: TGTGCCAGCAGCCCAGAAGTGGGCGGCTACACCTTC. The chain uses TRBV7-2 and TRBJ1-2; no definite D call. Between the trimmed V and J ends, which lost 5 bases and 8 bases, there was a span of 12 bases. The CDR3 is 12 residues long. CDR1 SGHTA and CDR2 FQGNSA come from the germline V gene.

This clonotype was seen repeatedly, ten times or more. The chain recombines TRBV7-2 with TRBJ1-4; D call uncertain. Germline values: CDR1 SGHTA, CDR2 FQGNSA. CDR3 length: 15 amino acids. V gave up 1 base and J gave up 3 bases, with 9 bases separating them. The CDR3 DNA is TGTGCCAGCAGCTTAGACCCCACCCCTAATGAAAAACTGTTTTTT. Translation gives CASSLDPTPNEKLFF.

Only a few counts were recorded for this clonotype. The chain employs TRBV20-1 and TRBJ1-1, with a tentative D call TRBD1 (5 bases). In germline, CDR1 is DFQATT, CDR2 SNEGSKA (reference sequence). This CDR3 region has 14 residues. The CDR3 coding sequence is TGCAGATTCCGGGACCCTAATGTGGACACTGAAGCTTTCTTT. Protein: CRFRDPNVDTEAFF.

This clonotype has ten or more counts. The rearrangement links TRBV4-3 to TRBJ2-4; D is possibly TRBD2 (7 bases). This CDR3 has 15 amino acids. From germline, CDR1 is LGHNA and CDR2 YSLEER. V gave up 0 bases and J gave up 4 bases, with 10 bases separating them. The CDR3 bases are TGCGCCAGCAGCCAAGAAGGGGGGGTGAAAAACATTCAGTACTTC. It translates to CASSQEGGVKNIQYF.

This chain connects TRBV19 to TRBJ1-1; D perhaps matches TRBD1 (6 bases). Germline V gene sequence: CDR1 LNHDA, CDR2 SQIVND (reference sequence). The CDR3 consists of 13 residues. V shed 7 bases and J shed 4 bases, with 13 bases lying between them. The CDR3: CASTPGGGTEAFF. The CDR3 DNA follows: TGTGCCAGTACCCCGGGAGGGGGCACTGAAGCTTTCTTT.

The sample holds many counts of this clonotype. V usage is TRBV6-6 and J usage is TRBJ2-7; tentatively, D is TRBD1 (5 bases). Per the germline V gene, CDR1 is MNHNY and CDR2 is SVGAGI (reference sequence). V was trimmed by 9 bases and J by 0 bases, leaving 12 bases between them. This CDR3 has 13 residues. DNA of the CDR3: TGTGCCAGTTACGGACAATCCTCCTACGAGCAGTACTTC. This translates into CASYGQSSYEQYF.

This clonotype was counted a few times. It may be a read error: a sequence one base away is much more abundant. V gene TRBV6-6 combines with J gene TRBJ2-1, with D perhaps matching TRBD1 (5 bases). Near its end, the DNA agrees better with TRBJ2-7, so the J call may be wrong. The CDR3 is made up of 15 amino acids. In germline, CDR1 is MNHNY, CDR2 SVGAGI (reference sequence). This CDR3 reads CASSPLTEIYNEQYF. In nucleotides, the CDR3 is TGTGCCAGCAGTCCCCTGACAGAAATCTACAATGAGCAGTACTTC.

On this clonotype: A read error may be the cause here, since a much bigger clone is one base away. The genes are TRBV7-8 and TRBJ2-3; 8 positions match TRBD1. The CDR3 runs to 16 residues. Germline values: CDR1 SGHVS, CDR2 FQNEAQ. The CDR3 nucleotides read TGTGCCAGCAGCCTTAACAGGGGGGAAAGCACAGGTACGCAGTATTTT. Protein sequence: CASSLNRGESTGTQYF.

Remarks on this clonotype: A read error may produce the germline difference seen at one junction end. The chain carries TRBV20-1 and TRBJ1-1, with D possibly being TRBD1 (5 bases). From germline, CDR1 is DFQATT and CDR2 SNEGSKA (reference sequence). The CDR3 has 14 residues. The CDR3 is CSAIYGLTGTEVFF. The CDR3 coding sequence is TGCAGTGCTATTTATGGCCTAACCGGGACTGAAGTTTTCTTT.